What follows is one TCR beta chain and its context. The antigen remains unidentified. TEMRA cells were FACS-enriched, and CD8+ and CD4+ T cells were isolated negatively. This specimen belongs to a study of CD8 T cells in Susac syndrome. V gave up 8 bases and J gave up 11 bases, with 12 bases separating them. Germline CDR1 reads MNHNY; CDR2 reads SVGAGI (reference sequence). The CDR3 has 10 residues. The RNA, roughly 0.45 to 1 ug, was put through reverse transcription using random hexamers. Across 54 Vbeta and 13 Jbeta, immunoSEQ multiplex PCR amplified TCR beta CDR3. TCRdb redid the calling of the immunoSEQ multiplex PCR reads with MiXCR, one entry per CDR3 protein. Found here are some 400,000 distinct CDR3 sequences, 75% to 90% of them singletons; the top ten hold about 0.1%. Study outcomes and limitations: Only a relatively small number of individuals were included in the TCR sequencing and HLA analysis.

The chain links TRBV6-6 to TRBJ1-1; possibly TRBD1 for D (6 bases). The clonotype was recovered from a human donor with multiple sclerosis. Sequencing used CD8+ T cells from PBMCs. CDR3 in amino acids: CASGGQSAFF. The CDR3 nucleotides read TGTGCCAGCGGAGGACAGAGTGCTTTCTTT.